The 4 T cell receptor beta chains reported below all come from one sample, sequenced in a study of PD-1 blockade in classical Hodgkin lymphoma. Time point in this sample: cycle 4 day 1 (C4D1), after 5 to 7 weeks of nivolumab. Every patient relapsed after autologous stem cell transplantation, and brentuximab vedotin exposure varied. Assay: immunoSEQ multiplex PCR; the TCRdb copy retains only in-frame clones and omits some. The data contain just under 65,000 clones, 91% of them singletons. The material sequenced was peripheral blood mononuclear cells (PBMCs), taken before the fourth cycle of nivolumab. These receptors all stem from a human donor with classical Hodgkin lymphoma.

V and J are TRBV7-2 and TRBJ2-7, with TRBD2 as a possible D gene (6 bases). Germline CDR1 is SGHTA and CDR2 is FQGNSA. The CDR3 runs to 14 residues. V was clipped by 5 bases and J by 2 bases, with 13 bases between them. The CDR3 DNA reads as TGTGCCAGCAGCAAAGGGACTGGGACCTACGAGCAGTACTTC. Translating it yields CASSKGTGTYEQYF.

The chain has TRBV7-9 and TRBJ1-2, with D uncertain. This CDR3 comprises 12 residues. Trimming pared 4 bases from V and 8 bases from J, leaving 11 bases between. Germline-derived CDR1 and CDR2 are SEHNR and FQNEAQ (reference sequence). CDR3 sequence reads: CASSSWAGGYTF. The CDR3, as DNA: TGTGCCAGCAGCTCTTGGGCGGGAGGCTACACCTTC.

V usage is TRBV7-2 and J usage is TRBJ1-5; no firm D call. This CDR3 region has 14 residues. Germline V gives CDR1 SGHTA, CDR2 FQGNSA. Trimming took 1 base from V and 11 from J, leaving 15 bases between them. CDR3 amino acids: CASSLDLDRVTQHF. The CDR3 DNA reads as TGTGCCAGCAGCTTAGATCTTGATCGTGTAACCCAGCATTTT.

The rearrangement uses TRBV6-5 and TRBJ1-2; the match to TRBD1 covers 9 bases. The V segment lost 3 bases and the J segment 7 bases; nucleotides outside the gene matches: 6. Per germline, CDR1 MNHEY and CDR2 SVGAGI. The CDR3 totals 14 residues. The CDR3 DNA reads as TGTGCCAGCAGTTATACAGGGGGCTCAGTTGGCTACACCTTC. Amino acids: CASSYTGGSVGYTF.